The 21 T cell receptor beta chains below were found in one sample sequenced in a study of shared clonotypes between healthy human individuals. Assay used: immunoSEQ multiplex PCR; TCRdb lists only in-frame clones, some missing. The sample comprises some 1.4 million clones, around 95% of which are singletons, and about 1.2% rests with the top ten. The sequencing sample was made of naive CD4+ T cells sorted from blood. Subset of the sample: CD45RA+ positively selected. These receptors originate from a man aged 25-45 years in good health.

In its sample, this clone was seen once. The genes are TRBV10-3 and TRBJ2-4; TRBD2 matches at 9 bases. Germline V gene lookup returns CDR1 ENHRY and CDR2 SYGVKD. The CDR3 covers 17 residues. V shed 2 bases and J 1 base; nucleotides not matched to a gene: 6. The CDR3 coding sequence is TGTGCCATCAGTGAGGTGGCGGGAGGGCTGGCCAAAAACATTCAGTACTTC. It translates to CAISEVAGGLAKNIQYF.

The chain combines TRBV28 with TRBJ2-3; 10 nucleotides agree with TRBD1. The V segment lost 3 bases and the J segment 5 bases; nucleotides outside the gene matches: 5. CDR1 MDHEN and CDR2 SYDVKM come from the germline V gene. The CDR3 contains 15 residues. The CDR3 region is CASSLRQGALDTQYF. The DNA for the CDR3 is TGTGCCAGCAGTTTGCGACAGGGGGCGTTAGATACGCAGTATTTT.

This chain joins TRBV18 and TRBJ2-2, with D tentatively TRBD1 (5 bases). The CDR3 has 16 residues. Germline V gene lookup returns CDR1 KGHSH and CDR2 LQKENI. Trimming removed 3 bases from V and 5 bases from J, with 16 bases in between. CDR3 in DNA: TGTGCCAGCTCACCTCAGGGTGGGCGAAGGACCGGGGAGCTGTTTTTT. Its translation is CASSPQGGRRTGELFF.

This sequence joins TRBV11-2 and TRBJ1-3, with D unresolved. Trimming took off 0 bases at V and 4 bases at J, with 7 bases between the two ends. This CDR3 has 14 amino acids. Germline CDR1 is SGHAT and CDR2 is FQNNGV. The CDR3 DNA sequence: TGTGCCAGCAGCTTAGAGGGTTTCGGAAACACCATATATTTT. This sequence encodes CASSLEGFGNTIYF.

This clone was seen more than once but under ten times. This CDR3 is CASGGGWETQYF. The DNA for the CDR3 is TGTGCCAGCGGGGGCGGTTGGGAGACCCAGTACTTC. The V call is TRBV5-4, the J call TRBJ2-5; tentative D call: TRBD1 (6 bases). Germline V lookup: CDR1 SGHNT, CDR2 YYREEE (reference sequence). The CDR3 consists of 12 residues. The V gene lost 7 bases and the J gene lost 5 bases, with 12 bases spanning the gap.

V gene TRBV6-5 combines with J gene TRBJ2-1; D possibly corresponds to TRBD2 (7 bases). V lost 2 bases, J lost 6 bases, and 14 bases lay in between. Germline V CDR1 and CDR2: MNHEY, SVGAGI. This CDR3 contains 15 residues. The CDR3 reads CASSYGGANGNEQFF. The CDR3 DNA is TGTGCCAGCAGTTACGGGGGGGCAAATGGCAATGAGCAGTTCTTC.

This clone was observed once. Within the sample, other DNA sequences also encode this same CDR3. The chain couples TRBV15 to TRBJ2-1; TRBD1 is a possible D gene (5 bases). Germline CDR1 and CDR2: LNHNV and YYDKDF (reference sequence). This CDR3 comprises 14 residues. Trimming removed 0 bases at V and 4 bases at J, with 7 bases between. Written as DNA, the CDR3 is TGTGCCACCAGCAGAGACAGGGCTTACAATGAGCAGTTCTTC. Amino acids: CATSRDRAYNEQFF.

CDR3: CSVGDSSQYF. Here the CDR3 DNA reads TGCAGCGTTGGAGATTCTTCTCAGTATTTT. V usage is TRBV29-1 and J usage is TRBJ2-3, with unresolved D. The CDR3 sequence is 10 residues long. The germline gives CDR1 SQVTM, CDR2 ANQGSEA. V gave up 4 bases and J gave up 12 bases, with 11 bases separating them.

This sequence joins TRBV7-8 and TRBJ2-5, with 16 bases matching TRBD2. The CDR3 sequence is 17 residues long. V shed 2 bases and J 5 bases; nucleotides not matched to a gene: 5. Per germline, CDR1 SGHVS and CDR2 FQNEAQ. Here the CDR3 DNA reads TGTGCCAGCAGCTTAACCGGGACTAGCGGGAGGGTTGAGACCCAGTACTTC. This codes for CASSLTGTSGRVETQYF.

In nucleotides, the CDR3 is TGTGCCTGGAGCCAACTAGCGGGAATGGCAGATACGCAGTATTTT. Its protein is CAWSQLAGMADTQYF. V usage is TRBV30 and J usage is TRBJ2-3, with 10 positions matching TRBD2. CDR1 and CDR2 (germline): GTSNPN, SVGIG (reference sequence). The CDR3 has 15 amino acids. Unmatched junction bases numbered 7, after V lost 3 bases and J lost 4 bases.

This rearrangement joins TRBV7-9 to TRBJ2-2, with unresolved D. Germline CDR1 is SEHNR and CDR2 is FQNEAQ (reference sequence). Trimming cost V 5 bases and J 0 bases, with 16 bases left between them. The CDR3 length is 17 residues. As DNA, the CDR3 is TGTGCCAGCAGCCCCGCCCCCGGTCGGACGAACACCGGGGAGCTGTTTTTT. Translation gives CASSPAPGRTNTGELFF.

This rearrangement joins TRBV18 to TRBJ2-4, with D uncertain. CDR3 size: 17 residues. Between the trimmed V and J ends, which lost 5 bases and 8 bases, there was a span of 25 bases. The V gene's germline CDR1 is KGHSH and CDR2 LQKENI. The CDR3: CASSRERGRRSRDIQYF. The CDR3 nucleotides are TGTGCCAGCTCAAGAGAACGAGGACGGCGGTCTAGGGACATTCAGTACTTC. Variable domain in full (rest from reference TRBV18 and TRBJ2-4): NAGVMQNPRHLVRRRGQEARLRCSPMKGHSHVYWYRQLPEEGLKFMVYLQKENIIDESGMPKERFSAEFPKEGPSILRIQQVVRGDSAAYFCASSRERGRRSRDIQYFGAGTRLSVL.

V is TRBV7-3 and J is TRBJ2-1; 7 nucleotides align to TRBD2. The germline gives CDR1 SGHTA, CDR2 FQGTGA. V shed 2 bases and J 0 bases; nucleotides not matched to a gene: 1. The CDR3 has 15 residues. In DNA, the CDR3 is TGTGCCAGCAGCTTAGGGGGGGACTCCTACAATGAGCAGTTCTTC. As protein: CASSLGGDSYNEQFF.

In regard to this clone: A junction end diverges from the germline sequence, so it may reflect a read error. The J gene is TRBJ2-5, the V gene TRBV6-5, with unresolved D. Germline values: CDR1 MNHEY, CDR2 SVGAGI. This CDR3 comprises 13 residues. The CDR3 DNA sequence: TGTGCCAGCAGGCCGGACGGAGAAGAGACCCGGTACTTC. Protein sequence: CASRPDGEETRYF.

The chain links TRBV19 to TRBJ1-1, with D maybe TRBD1 (5 bases). Trimming took 6 bases from V and 6 from J, leaving 17 bases between them. This CDR3 is 14 amino acids long. Germline V gives CDR1 LNHDA, CDR2 SQIVND (reference sequence). Written as DNA, the CDR3 is TGTGCCAGTAGGGAGTGGGGGGGAAGGCCTGAAGCTTTCTTT. It translates to CASREWGGRPEAFF.

The chain combines TRBV5-1 with TRBJ2-3; D not resolved. V dropped 0 bases and J dropped 2 bases, with 7 bases sitting between them. The length of the CDR3 is 14 residues. Germline V lookup: CDR1 SGHRS, CDR2 YFSETQ. CDR3 in DNA: TGCGCCAGCAGCTTGGCCTTCCCCACAGATACGCAGTATTTT. It specifies CASSLAFPTDTQYF.

This sequence joins TRBV18 and TRBJ2-5, with TRBD1 matching over 7 bases. From germline, CDR1 is KGHSH and CDR2 LQKENI. V shed 3 bases and J 5 bases; nucleotides not matched to a gene: 3. This CDR3 comprises 13 residues. Here the CDR3 reads CASSPEQGETQYF. CDR3 in DNA: TGTGCCAGCTCACCCGAACAGGGGGAGACCCAGTACTTC.

The rearrangement links TRBV28 to TRBJ2-7, with TRBD2 as a possible D gene (5 bases). There are 13 residues in the CDR3. V was clipped by 6 bases and J by 6 bases, with 15 bases between them. Germline CDR1 MDHEN, CDR2 SYDVKM. CDR3 sequence reads: CASSPFGVSEQYF. For the CDR3, the DNA is TGTGCCAGCAGCCCGTTCGGGGTAAGCGAGCAGTACTTC.

The genes are TRBV7-8 and TRBJ2-2; the D gene could be TRBD1 or TRBD2 (5 bases each). Trimming took 5 bases from V and 0 from J, leaving 19 bases between them. This CDR3 is built from 18 residues. Germline loops: CDR1 SGHVS, CDR2 FQNEAQ. This chain's CDR3 is CASSTPGTQAANTGELFF. DNA of the CDR3: TGTGCCAGCAGCACCCCCGGGACCCAGGCGGCGAACACCGGGGAGCTGTTTTTT.

The chain links TRBV28 to TRBJ1-2, with D possibly matching TRBD1 (6 bases). The CDR3 has 14 amino acids. CDR1 is MDHEN and CDR2 is SYDVKM in the germline V gene. V gave up 4 bases and J gave up 4 bases, with 13 bases separating them. The chain's CDR3 is CASSSQGSGYGYTF. In DNA form, the CDR3 reads TGTGCCAGCAGTTCACAGGGTAGTGGCTATGGCTACACCTTC.

The chain couples TRBV18 to TRBJ2-3; TRBD2 is a possible D gene (6 bases). Germline assignment: CDR1 KGHSH and CDR2 LQKENI. V lost 2 bases to trimming and J lost 6 bases, with 15 bases between them. The CDR3 spans 15 residues. The CDR3 loop reads CASSPFSASDDTQYF. For the CDR3, the DNA is TGTGCCAGCTCACCATTCTCCGCTAGCGACGATACGCAGTATTTT.